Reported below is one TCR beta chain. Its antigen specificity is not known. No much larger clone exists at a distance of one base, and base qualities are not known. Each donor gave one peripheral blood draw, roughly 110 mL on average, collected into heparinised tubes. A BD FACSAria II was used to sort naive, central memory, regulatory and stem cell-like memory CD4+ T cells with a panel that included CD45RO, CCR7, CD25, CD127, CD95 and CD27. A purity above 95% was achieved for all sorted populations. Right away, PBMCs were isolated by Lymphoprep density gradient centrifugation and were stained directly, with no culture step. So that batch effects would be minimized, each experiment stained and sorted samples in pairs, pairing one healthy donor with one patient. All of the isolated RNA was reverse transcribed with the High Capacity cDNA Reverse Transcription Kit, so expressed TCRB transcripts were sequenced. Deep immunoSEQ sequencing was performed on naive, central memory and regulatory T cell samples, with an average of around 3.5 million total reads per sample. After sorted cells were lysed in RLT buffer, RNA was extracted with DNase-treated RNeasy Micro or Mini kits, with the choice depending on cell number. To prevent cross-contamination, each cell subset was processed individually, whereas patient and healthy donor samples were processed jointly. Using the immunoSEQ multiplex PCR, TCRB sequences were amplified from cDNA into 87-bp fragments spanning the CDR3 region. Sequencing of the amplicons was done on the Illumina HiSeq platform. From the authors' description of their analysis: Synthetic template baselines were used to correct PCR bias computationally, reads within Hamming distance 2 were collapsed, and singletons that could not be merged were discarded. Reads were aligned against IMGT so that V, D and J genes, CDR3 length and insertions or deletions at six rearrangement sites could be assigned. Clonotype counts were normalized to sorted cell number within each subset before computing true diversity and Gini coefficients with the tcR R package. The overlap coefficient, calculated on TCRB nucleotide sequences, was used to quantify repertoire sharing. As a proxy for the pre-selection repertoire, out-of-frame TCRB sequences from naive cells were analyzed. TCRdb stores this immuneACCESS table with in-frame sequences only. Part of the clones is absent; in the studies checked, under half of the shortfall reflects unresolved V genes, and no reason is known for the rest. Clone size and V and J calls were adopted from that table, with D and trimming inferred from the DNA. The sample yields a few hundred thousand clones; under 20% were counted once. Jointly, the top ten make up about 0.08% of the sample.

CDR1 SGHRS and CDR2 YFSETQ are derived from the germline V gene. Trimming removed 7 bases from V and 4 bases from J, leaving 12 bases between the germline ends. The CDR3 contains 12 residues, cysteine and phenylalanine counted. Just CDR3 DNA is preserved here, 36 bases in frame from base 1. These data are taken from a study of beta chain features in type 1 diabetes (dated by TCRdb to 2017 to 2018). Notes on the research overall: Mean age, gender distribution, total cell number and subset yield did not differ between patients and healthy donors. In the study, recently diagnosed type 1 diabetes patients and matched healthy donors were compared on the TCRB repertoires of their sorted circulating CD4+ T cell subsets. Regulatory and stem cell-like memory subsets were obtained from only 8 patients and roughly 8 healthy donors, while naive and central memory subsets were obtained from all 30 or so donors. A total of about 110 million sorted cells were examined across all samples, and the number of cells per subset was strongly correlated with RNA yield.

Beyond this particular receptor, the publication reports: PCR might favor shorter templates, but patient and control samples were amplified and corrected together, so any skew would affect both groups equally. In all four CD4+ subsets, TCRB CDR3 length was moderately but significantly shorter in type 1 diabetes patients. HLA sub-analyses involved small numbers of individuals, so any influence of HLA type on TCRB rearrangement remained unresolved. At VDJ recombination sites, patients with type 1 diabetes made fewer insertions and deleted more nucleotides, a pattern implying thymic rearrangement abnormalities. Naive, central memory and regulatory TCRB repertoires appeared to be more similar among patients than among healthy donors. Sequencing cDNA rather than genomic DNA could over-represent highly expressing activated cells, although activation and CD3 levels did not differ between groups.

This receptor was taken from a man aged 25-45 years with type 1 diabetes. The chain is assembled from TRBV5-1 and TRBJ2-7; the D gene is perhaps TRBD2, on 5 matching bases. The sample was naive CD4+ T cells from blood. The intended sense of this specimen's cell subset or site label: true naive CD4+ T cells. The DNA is TGCGCCAGCTCCCCGGACTCATACGAGCAGTACTTC. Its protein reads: CASSPDSYEQYF.